A single sample gave rise to the 29 T cell receptor beta chains below, sequenced in a study of shared clonotypes between healthy human individuals. Here immunoSEQ multiplex PCR was the method, and the copy in TCRdb shows in-frame clones only, minus some. The repertoire holds some 700,000 clones, with less than 95% as singletons. Sequenced: memory CD8+ T cells from PBMCs. The subset denotes: CD45RO+ cells pooled with CCR7-negative TemRA cells. These receptors were obtained from a man younger than 30 in good health. Some clones in this sample may be carry-over from other donors' samples.

The chain has TRBV6-4 and TRBJ2-6; 12 bases agree with TRBD2. The CDR3 extends over 16 amino acids. Germline-derived CDR1 and CDR2 are MRHNA and SNTAGT. V was pared by 7 bases and J by 2 bases, with 3 bases of the junction left unmatched. CDR3 DNA: TGTGCCAGCACGACTAGCGGGAGACCTGGGGCCAACGTCCTGACTTTC. This encodes CASTTSGRPGANVLTF.

The V and J genes are TRBV27 and TRBJ2-1, with 8 bases lining up with TRBD2. The CDR3 length is 16 residues. V trimming: 7 bases; J trimming: 4 bases; junction bases outside the gene matches: 12. Looked up from germline, CDR1 is MNHEY and CDR2 is SMNVEV (reference sequence). CDR3 residues: CASTQQGLGVYNEQFF. The CDR3 region has the DNA TGTGCCAGCACCCAGCAGGGACTAGGGGTATACAATGAGCAGTTCTTC.

To note about this clone: The same CDR3 is also encoded by other DNA sequences in this sample. The genes are TRBV9 and TRBJ1-1; tentatively, D is TRBD1 (5 bases). This CDR3 comprises 14 residues. Germline CDR1 is SGDLS and CDR2 is YYNGEE. The V and J ends lost 0 bases and 4 bases respectively, with 10 bases between them. The CDR3 DNA sequence: TGTGCCAGCAGCGTAGGCCAGGGTGGCACTGAAGCTTTCTTT. This codes for CASSVGQGGTEAFF.

The J gene is TRBJ2-1, the V gene TRBV2; perhaps TRBD2 as D (5 bases). Trimming took off 4 bases at V and 1 base at J, with 11 bases between the two ends. The germline V gene has CDR1 SNHLY and CDR2 FYNNEI. The CDR3 extends over 15 amino acids. The CDR3, as DNA: TGTGCCAGCAGTGGGACGGGATCATCCTACAATGAGCAGTTCTTC. Translated: CASSGTGSSYNEQFF.

The chain recombines TRBV19 with TRBJ2-2, with unresolved D. Trimming cost V 0 bases and J 5 bases, with 4 bases left between them. Germline assignment: CDR1 LNHDA and CDR2 SQIVND (reference sequence). This CDR3 is built from 13 residues. CDR3 nucleotides: TGTGCCAGTAGTATAGATCAAACCGGGGAGCTGTTTTTT. This sequence encodes CASSIDQTGELFF.

This chain links TRBV6-5 with TRBJ1-1, with 7 bases that match TRBD1. The germline V gene encodes CDR1 MNHEY and CDR2 SVGAGI. The CDR3 loop spans 13 amino acids. The junction had 6 bases not matched to a gene; V was cut back by 6 bases and J by 5 bases. In nucleotides, the CDR3 is TGTGCCAGCAGAACAACAGGGGAGACTGAAGCTTTCTTT. This encodes CASRTTGETEAFF.

The rearrangement links TRBV6-1 to TRBJ2-3; 8 bases match TRBD2. The J segment lost 3 bases and the V segment lost 6 bases, leaving 8 bases of the junction unmatched. Looked up from germline, CDR1 is MNHNS and CDR2 is SASEGT. This CDR3 comprises 15 residues. The CDR3 loop reads CASSRRTSTTDTQYF. In DNA form, the CDR3 reads TGTGCCAGCAGCCGCAGGACTAGCACGACAGATACGCAGTATTTT.

Concerning this clone itself: The junction departs from the called germline gene at one end, perhaps through a read error. Here the CDR3 DNA reads TGTGCCAGCAGGGGGGGACCCCCCCACCATTTT. It encodes CASRGGPPHHF. This chain connects TRBV7-9 to TRBJ1-5; a weak D match, TRBD1 (5 bases). Germline V gene data show CDR1 as SEHNR and CDR2 as FQNEAQ (reference sequence). This CDR3 region has 11 residues.

This sequence joins TRBV15 and TRBJ2-5, with D unclear. Looked up from germline, CDR1 is LNHNV and CDR2 is YYDKDF (reference sequence). CDR3 length: 15 amino acids. The V and J ends lost 1 base and 3 bases respectively, with 12 bases between them. Here the CDR3 DNA reads TGTGCCACCAGCAGAGCACCGGCAGGAGAAGAGACCCAGTACTTC. Its translation is CATSRAPAGEETQYF.

The chain uses TRBV6-1 and TRBJ2-7; D may correspond to TRBD1 or TRBD2 (5 bases each). The germline gives CDR1 MNHNS, CDR2 SASEGT. The CDR3 contains 16 residues. V was clipped by 2 bases and J by 2 bases, with 16 bases between them. The CDR3 DNA follows: TGTGCCAGCAGTGAATCCCGGGGCCGCGACCCCTACGAGCAGTACTTC. Translated: CASSESRGRDPYEQYF.

This clone was detected once. This chain links TRBV7-2 with TRBJ2-1; D call uncertain. The germline CDR1 and CDR2 sequences are SGHTA and FQGNSA. The V gene lost 5 bases and the J gene lost 6 bases, with 8 bases spanning the gap. CDR3 size: 12 residues. The DNA of the CDR3 is TGTGCCAGCAGCCAAACCCTCAATGAGCAGTTCTTC. Encoded protein: CASSQTLNEQFF.

The V gene is TRBV5-4, the J gene TRBJ1-1; 8 nucleotides line up with TRBD1. This CDR3 contains 15 residues. Germline V gene sequence: CDR1 SGHNT, CDR2 YYREEE (reference sequence). The V gene end was trimmed by 4 bases and the J gene end by 3 bases; junction bases not matched to a gene: 8. The CDR3: CASSPTDREYTEAFF. CDR3 coding DNA: TGTGCCAGCAGCCCTACGGACAGGGAATACACTGAAGCTTTCTTT.

This chain connects TRBV19 to TRBJ2-7; 8 nucleotides align to TRBD1. Germline V lookup: CDR1 LNHDA, CDR2 SQIVND (reference sequence). J was trimmed by 2 bases and V by 8 bases; bases with no gene match: 5. This CDR3 spans 13 amino acids. In DNA form, the CDR3 reads TGTGCCAGTGTTGGACAGGGTCCCTACGAGCAGTACTTC. This translates into CASVGQGPYEQYF.

This clone was detected only once. The V gene is TRBV12-5, the J gene TRBJ2-2, with TRBD2 identical over 12 bases. The germline CDR1 and CDR2 sequences are LGHNT and FRNRAP. After removal of 1 base from V and 4 bases from J, the junction contained 4 bases not matched to a gene. This CDR3 is built from 17 residues. The CDR3 protein is CASGLGLAGVITGELFF. Written as DNA, the CDR3 is TGTGCTAGTGGTTTGGGACTAGCGGGAGTGATCACCGGGGAGCTGTTTTTT.

The V and J genes are TRBV4-1 and TRBJ2-3; a weak D match, TRBD2 (6 bases). Germline V gene lookup returns CDR1 MGHRA and CDR2 YSYEKL. The ends were cut back, 2 bases at V and 1 base at J, with 13 bases in the middle. This CDR3 is 16 amino acids long. The CDR3 DNA reads as TGCGCCAGCAGCCAATTTAGCGGCCCCGGCACAGATACGCAGTATTTT. The encoded protein is CASSQFSGPGTDTQYF.

This rearrangement joins TRBV19 to TRBJ2-1, with D perhaps matching TRBD2 (5 bases). V lost 3 bases and J lost 2, with 11 bases in between. The CDR3 spans 15 residues. Germline CDR1 reads LNHDA; CDR2 reads SQIVND (reference sequence). The CDR3 reads CASSIQLEPYNEQFF. CDR3 nucleotides: TGTGCCAGTAGTATCCAACTAGAGCCCTACAATGAGCAGTTCTTC.

The chain carries TRBV7-6 and TRBJ2-1, with 10 bases fitting TRBD2. This CDR3 comprises 18 residues. J lost 1 base, V lost 1 base, and 7 bases had no gene match. Looked up from germline, CDR1 is SGHVS and CDR2 is FNYEAQ. This CDR3 reads CASSLVYTSGTSYNEQFF. CDR3 sequence (DNA): TGTGCCAGCAGCTTAGTTTATACTAGCGGGACTTCCTACAATGAGCAGTTCTTC.

This chain joins TRBV10-3 and TRBJ1-3; D gene ambiguous. CDR1 and CDR2 (germline): ENHRY, SYGVKD. Trimming cost V 3 bases and J 1 base, with 7 bases left between them. The CDR3 runs to 14 residues. The CDR3 here is CAISDEWSGNTIYF. CDR3 coding DNA: TGTGCCATCAGTGACGAGTGGTCTGGAAACACCATATATTTT.

The rearrangement links TRBV14 to TRBJ2-3; 7 bases fit TRBD2. Germline loops: CDR1 SGHDN, CDR2 FVKESK. J gave up 2 bases and V 0 bases, and 11 bases lay outside the gene matches. This CDR3 spans 18 amino acids. The DNA for the CDR3 is TGTGCCAGCAGCCAAGATGAGTGGATGGGAGGGATCACAGATACGCAGTATTTT. Its protein product is CASSQDEWMGGITDTQYF.

Points on this clone: Other DNA sequences from this sample encode an identical CDR3 as well. The chain is built from TRBV19 and TRBJ2-3, with 8 bases identical to TRBD2. The CDR3 length is 15 residues. The ends lost 5 bases at V and 3 bases at J; junction bases unmatched: 7. CDR1 and CDR2 from the germline V gene are LNHDA and SQIVND (reference sequence). CDR3 nucleotide sequence: TGTGCCAGTAGTCCAGGGACTAGACTGACAGATACGCAGTATTTT. This translates into CASSPGTRLTDTQYF.

The chain couples TRBV27 to TRBJ2-7; 8 bases line up with TRBD2. CDR3 length: 17 residues. Trimming took 6 bases from V and 8 from J; bases not matched to a gene: 21. Germline CDR1 is MNHEY and CDR2 is SMNVEV (reference sequence). DNA for the CDR3: TGTGCCAGCAGCCATGGGGGCCTAGCGGGTGGGGGCGTCCAGCAGTACTTC. Amino acids: CASSHGGLAGGGVQQYF.

The rearrangement uses TRBV7-2 and TRBJ1-3, with 10 bases that match TRBD1. The J segment lost 4 bases and the V segment lost 5 bases, leaving 8 bases of the junction unmatched. This CDR3 is built from 16 residues. The germline V gene encodes CDR1 SGHTA and CDR2 FQGNSA. The CDR3 sequence is CASSDPGQGTGNTIYF. The CDR3 DNA follows: TGTGCCAGCAGCGACCCGGGACAGGGGACCGGAAACACCATATATTTT. Combining the CDR3 with reference TRBV7-2 and TRBJ1-3 gives the whole variable domain GAGVSQSPSNKVTEKGKDVELRCDPISGHTALYWYRQSLGQGLEFLIYFQGNSAPDKSGLPSDRFSAERTGGSVSTLTIQRTQQEDSAVYLCASSDPGQGTGNTIYFGEGSWLTVV.

V usage is TRBV28 and J usage is TRBJ2-2; D may be TRBD2 (5 bases). The CDR3 spans 13 residues. Between the trimmed V and J ends, which lost 3 bases and 7 bases, there was a span of 9 bases. CDR1 MDHEN and CDR2 SYDVKM come from the germline V gene. The chain's CDR3 is CASSFPEVGELFF. CDR3 bases: TGTGCCAGCAGTTTTCCGGAGGTCGGGGAGCTGTTTTTT.

V gene TRBV4-3 combines with J gene TRBJ1-1; D perhaps matches TRBD1 (6 bases). V was shortened by 0 bases and J by 4 bases, with 9 bases between the two germline ends. This CDR3 contains 14 residues. The V gene's germline CDR1 is LGHNA and CDR2 YSLEER. The CDR3 nucleotides are TGCGCCAGCAGCCAAGAAGAAGGGGGCACTGAAGCTTTCTTT. It specifies CASSQEEGGTEAFF.

V usage is TRBV9 and J usage is TRBJ2-7; 8 positions match TRBD2. J was trimmed by 1 base and V by 3 bases; bases with no gene match: 6. The CDR3 has 15 residues. Germline V lookup: CDR1 SGDLS, CDR2 YYNGEE. The CDR3 DNA is TGTGCCAGCAGCGCGCGGGGGGAACGATCCTACGAGCAGTACTTC. This encodes CASSARGERSYEQYF.

The V gene is TRBV19, the J gene TRBJ2-3, with D possibly being TRBD1 (5 bases). The CDR3 has 15 residues. The V gene's germline CDR1 is LNHDA and CDR2 SQIVND (reference sequence). Trimming removed 4 bases from V and 0 bases from J, with 11 bases in between. The CDR3 DNA sequence: TGTGCCAGTAGTAGCACCAGGGTTAGCACAGATACGCAGTATTTT. Protein sequence: CASSSTRVSTDTQYF.

This clone appeared a single time. The chain couples TRBV11-1 to TRBJ2-1; D is unclear. Trimming took off 2 bases at V and 8 bases at J, with 13 bases between the two ends. From germline, CDR1 is SGHAT and CDR2 FQDESV (reference sequence). The CDR3 spans 14 residues. CDR3 sequence reads: CASSLLLAGHEQFF. CDR3 nucleotides: TGTGCCAGCAGCTTATTGCTCGCTGGCCATGAGCAGTTCTTC.

The J gene is TRBJ1-2, the V gene TRBV28; a possible D gene is TRBD1 (6 bases). The CDR3 contains 14 residues. The V end was cut by 3 bases, the J end by 8 bases, with 16 bases between. Per the germline V gene, CDR1 is MDHEN and CDR2 is SYDVKM. The CDR3 spells CASSFHSGTNGYTF. DNA of the CDR3: TGTGCCAGCAGTTTCCATTCCGGGACAAACGGCTACACCTTC.

This clone was recorded a few times. The chain is built from TRBV29-1 and TRBJ1-1; no clear D. Germline V gene data show CDR1 as SQVTM and CDR2 as ANQGSEA. The CDR3 is 13 amino acids. V was clipped by 4 bases and J by 1 base, with 10 bases between them. CDR3 nucleotides: TGCAGCGTTGGAAGAGGCGAGAACACTGAAGCTTTCTTT. Translated, it gives CSVGRGENTEAFF.